This T cell receptor (beta chain) derives from a study of naive and memory T cell subsets (dated by TCRdb to 2016 to 2017). Background on the whole study: The figure summarizing these samples reported about 10 blood donors, 7 tuberculin skin test biopsies and 3 saline control biopsies. As previously described, skin biopsies were taken from tuberculin skin test sites or from saline-injected control sites and processed for RNA extraction. PCR2 was typically run as a SYBR Green qPCR and stopped at a set threshold, although low-input samples could use end-point PCR of around 6 cycles instead. What the authors observed across the whole study: The RNA-based method was acknowledged as potentially sensitive to TCR transcript changes with T cell activation and differentiation. The higher numbers of TCRs at tuberculin skin test sites were interpreted as T cell infiltration of a delayed type IV hypersensitivity reaction. Both types of skin biopsy reportedly yielded TCR sequences, though far more TCRs came from tuberculin skin test sites. The paper did not give details of skin biopsy collection and RNA processing, instead referencing earlier studies for those details.

This clonotype was seen ten or more times. The antigen it recognizes is unknown. Nothing much larger sits one base from this clone, and base qualities are not available. In the germline V gene, CDR1 corresponds to SQVTM and CDR2 to ANQGSEA. Trimming takes 4 bases off V and 4 bases off J; junction bases not matched to a gene: 5. The CDR3, cysteine through phenylalanine, is 13 amino acids long. Just CDR3 DNA is preserved here, 39 bases in frame from base 1. The treatment or condition label on this specimen signifies: skin biopsy from PPD injection site in Mantoux-positive individual. The study described a robust, sensitive protocol for amplifying, sequencing and analyzing TCRs, using 3' ligation of a UMI-containing oligonucleotide to TCR cDNA. The tuberculin skin test biopsies were taken from PPD-injected sites in individuals who had a positive Mantoux test. Before reverse transcription, total RNA that had not been cell sorted was treated with RQ1 DNase, with a target input of about 1 to 1000 ng. Skin biopsy and whole blood libraries were made to test pipeline robustness in samples where T cells form a minority population.

Library preparation used UMI-ligation and nested PCR. The ligated cDNA was amplified by four rounds of PCR, in which nested alpha and beta constant region primers were used together with the SP2 primer. For the blood and skin samples, TCR RNA was reverse transcribed with SuperScript IV using primers for the alpha and beta constant regions. T4 RNA ligase 1 was used to ligate an oligonucleotide containing the Illumina SP2 primer and a UMI to the 3' end of the cDNA. The 12-nucleotide UMI consisted of two random hexamers with an eight-base spacer between the hexamers to prevent hairpin formation. From the second PCR onward, TCR alpha and beta chain libraries were processed separately, and dual indexing was applied for multiplexing. After pooling, the indexed libraries were analyzed by capillary electrophoresis and sequenced on either an Illumina MiSeq or NextSeq. To boost base diversity and improve cluster recognition, PhiX DNA at roughly 4.5-8% was spiked into the libraries. As for the original processing: UMIs were extracted from read 2 by Demultiplexor and combined with the TCR sequence from read 1, and reads were split according to sample indices. V and J genes and V-J junctions were identified by Decombinator, which gave every TCR a five-part identifier that included V and J deletions. Collapsinator used UMIs to correct sequencing errors and PCR amplification heterogeneity, producing a UMI-based abundance for each TCR. CDR3Translator turned identifiers into nucleotide sequence, translated the nucleotide sequence into amino acids, and pulled out CDR3 regions based on terminal motifs. Error-corrected counts of alpha and beta TCRs from blood and skin were compared after being normalized to the amount of input RNA. TCRdb applied fastp at Q25 and MiXCR to the public reads, then kept only in-frame beta chains. Each entry merges the rows of one CDR3 protein and shows their most common DNA and genes. In this record, the V and J calls reflect TCRdb's handling and not the investigators' own analysis. The table for this sample lists approximately 21,000 distinct CDR3 sequences; 6% of them were counted only once. 6.2% of the sample comes from the top ten.

Sequenced material: skin, taken from a tuberculin skin test site. The sequence derives from an adult in good health. The chain is made from TRBV29-1 and TRBJ2-3; 7 junctional bases match TRBD2. The DNA is as follows: TGCAGCGTTGGGGGGGGTACCGCAGATACGCAGTATTTT. Its protein is CSVGGGTADTQYF.